This entry concerns a single TCR beta chain. The sample belongs to a study of cytomegalovirus exposure and HLA in healthy donors. In the PCR, 60 Vbeta and 13 Jbeta primers were used. Assay: immunoSEQ multiplex PCR; the TCRdb copy retains only in-frame clones and omits some. The profile shows about 77,000 clones, 75% to 85% of them singletons. Germline assignment: CDR1 SGHAT and CDR2 FQNNGV. The CDR3 consists of 16 residues. V shed 5 bases, J shed 2 bases, and the junction held 11 bases outside the gene matches. This TCR was recovered from a man between 40 and 49 years old in good health and CMV-seronegative. The V gene is TRBV11-2, the J gene TRBJ2-5; 7 bases fit TRBD2. The source material was PBMCs. The DNA of the CDR3 is TGTGCCAGCAGCAACAGACTAGCATTGGGTCAAGAGACCCAGTACTTC. Its protein product is CASSNRLALGQETQYF. The whole variable domain, remainder taken from reference TRBV11-2 and TRBJ2-5, is EAGVAQSPRYKIIEKRQSVAFWCNPISGHATLYWYQQILGQGPKLLIQFQNNGVVDDSQLPKDRFSAERLKGVDSTLKIQPAKLEDSAVYLCASSNRLALGQETQYFGPGTRLLVL.